Below, one T cell receptor (beta chain) is given with its context. What it binds is not known. Reanalyzing the 5' RACE reads, TCRdb keeps one entry per CDR3 protein, without DNA. In total, the table holds some 150,000 distinct CDR3 sequences. This entry is derived from a study of T cells expressing NK-cell markers. The overall study: It was sorted CD3+CD56-NKG2C+, CD3+CD56+NKG2C- and CD3+CD56+NKG2C+ T cells that provided the TCR beta repertoires. Eight donors were sequenced, of whom seven were HCMV-seropositive, while the remaining one was HCMV-seronegative. General observations from the study: Over 5 donors showed dominant NKG2C+ clonotypes comprising about 1.0-7.5% of their CD8+ T cells.

Per germline, CDR1 ENHRY and CDR2 SYGVKD. The CDR3 loop spans 14 amino acids. This rearrangement joins TRBV10-3 to TRBJ2-2. Sequences were obtained from blood T cells: a sorted CD56 or NKG2C T cell subset, CD4+ or CD8+ T cells, or bulk PBMC T cells (not recorded which). The source is a man aged 18 to 35 in good health. The CDR3 protein is CAISEDVLSGELFF.